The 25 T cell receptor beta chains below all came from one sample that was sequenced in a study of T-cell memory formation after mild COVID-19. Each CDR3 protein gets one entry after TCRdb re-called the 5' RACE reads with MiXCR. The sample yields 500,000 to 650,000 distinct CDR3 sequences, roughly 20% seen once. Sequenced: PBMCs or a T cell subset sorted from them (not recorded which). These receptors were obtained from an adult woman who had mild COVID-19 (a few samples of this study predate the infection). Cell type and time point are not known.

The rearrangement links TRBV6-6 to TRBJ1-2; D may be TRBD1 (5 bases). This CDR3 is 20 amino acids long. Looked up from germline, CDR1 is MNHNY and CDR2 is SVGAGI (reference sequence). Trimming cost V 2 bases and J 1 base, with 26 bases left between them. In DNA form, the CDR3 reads TGTGCCAGCAGTTACCGACCGGGGCGGCCCCTTCTCCCCTTTAACTATGGCTACACCTTC. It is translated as CASSYRPGRPLLPFNYGYTF.

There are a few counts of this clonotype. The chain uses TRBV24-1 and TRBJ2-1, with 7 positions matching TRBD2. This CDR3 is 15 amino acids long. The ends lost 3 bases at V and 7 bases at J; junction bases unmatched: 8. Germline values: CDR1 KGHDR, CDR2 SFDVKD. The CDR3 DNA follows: TGTGCCACCAGTGATCCCGCGGGAGTGGGGAATGAGCAGTTCTTC. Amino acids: CATSDPAGVGNEQFF.

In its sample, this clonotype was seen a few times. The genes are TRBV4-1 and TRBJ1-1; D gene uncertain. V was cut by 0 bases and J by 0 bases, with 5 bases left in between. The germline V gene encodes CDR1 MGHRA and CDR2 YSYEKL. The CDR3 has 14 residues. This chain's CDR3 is CASSQDGMNTEAFF. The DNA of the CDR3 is TGCGCCAGCAGCCAAGATGGAATGAACACTGAAGCTTTCTTT.

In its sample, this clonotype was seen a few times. DNA for the CDR3: TGTGCCAGCAGCTTGGGGGGGCATTCAGGAGAGACCCAGTACTTC. This sequence encodes CASSLGGHSGETQYF. This chain connects TRBV7-6 to TRBJ2-5, with D perhaps matching TRBD2 (7 bases). V gave up 3 bases and J gave up 4 bases, with 15 bases separating them. This CDR3 has 15 residues. Looked up from germline, CDR1 is SGHVS and CDR2 is FNYEAQ.

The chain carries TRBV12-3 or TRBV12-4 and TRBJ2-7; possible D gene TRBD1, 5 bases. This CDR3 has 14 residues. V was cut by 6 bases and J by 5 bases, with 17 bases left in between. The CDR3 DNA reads TGTGCCAGCAGCCGACTCCCGGACACCCACGAGCAGTACTTC. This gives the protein CASSRLPDTHEQYF.

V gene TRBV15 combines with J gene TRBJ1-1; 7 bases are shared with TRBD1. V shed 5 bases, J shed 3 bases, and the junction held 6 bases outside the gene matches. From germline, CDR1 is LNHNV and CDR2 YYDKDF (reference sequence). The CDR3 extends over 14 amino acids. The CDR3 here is CATSLDRLDTEAFF. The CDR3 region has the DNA TGTGCCACCAGCTTGGACAGGTTGGACACTGAAGCTTTCTTT.

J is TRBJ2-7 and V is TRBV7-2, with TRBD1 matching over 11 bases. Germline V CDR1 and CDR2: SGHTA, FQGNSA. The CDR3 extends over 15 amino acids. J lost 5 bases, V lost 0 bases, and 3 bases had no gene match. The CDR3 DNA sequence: TGTGCCAGCAGCTTAGCGGGACAGGGGGGAGACGAGCAGTACTTC. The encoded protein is CASSLAGQGGDEQYF.

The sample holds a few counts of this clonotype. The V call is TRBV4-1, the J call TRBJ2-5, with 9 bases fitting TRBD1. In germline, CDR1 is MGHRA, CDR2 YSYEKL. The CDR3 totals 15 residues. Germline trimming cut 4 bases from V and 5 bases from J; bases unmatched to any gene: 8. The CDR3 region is CASSRTGGAGETQYF. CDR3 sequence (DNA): TGCGCCAGCAGCCGAACAGGGGGCGCCGGGGAGACCCAGTACTTC.

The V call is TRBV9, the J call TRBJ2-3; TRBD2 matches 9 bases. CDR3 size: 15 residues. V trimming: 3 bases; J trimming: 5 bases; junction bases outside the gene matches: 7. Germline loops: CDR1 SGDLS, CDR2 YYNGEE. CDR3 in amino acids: CASSALRGGQDTQYF. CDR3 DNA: TGTGCCAGCAGCGCTCTGCGGGGGGGCCAAGATACGCAGTATTTT.

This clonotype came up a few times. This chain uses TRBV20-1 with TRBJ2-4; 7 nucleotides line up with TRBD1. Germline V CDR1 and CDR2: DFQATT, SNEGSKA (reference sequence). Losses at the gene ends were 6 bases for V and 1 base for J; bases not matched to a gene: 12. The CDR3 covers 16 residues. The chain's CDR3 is CSAENYRGMAKNIQYF. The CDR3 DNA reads TGCAGTGCCGAGAATTACAGGGGAATGGCCAAAAACATTCAGTACTTC.

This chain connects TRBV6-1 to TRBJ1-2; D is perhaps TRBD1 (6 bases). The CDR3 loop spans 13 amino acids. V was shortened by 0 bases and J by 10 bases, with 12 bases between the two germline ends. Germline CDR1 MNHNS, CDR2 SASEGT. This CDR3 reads CASSEARDTYYTF. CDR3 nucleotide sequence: TGTGCCAGCAGTGAAGCCCGGGACACCTACTACACCTTC.

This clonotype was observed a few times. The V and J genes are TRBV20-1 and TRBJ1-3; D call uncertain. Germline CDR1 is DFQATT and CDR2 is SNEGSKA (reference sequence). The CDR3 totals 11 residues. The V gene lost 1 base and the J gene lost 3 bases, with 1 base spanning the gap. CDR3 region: CSARVGNTIYF. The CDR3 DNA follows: TGCAGTGCTAGAGTTGGAAACACCATATATTTT.

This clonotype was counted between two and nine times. The DNA of the CDR3 is TGTGCCTGGAGGGAACACGACACAGATACGCAGTATTTT. Protein sequence: CAWREHDTDTQYF. The chain uses TRBV30 and TRBJ2-3; D unclear. Trimming took 3 bases from V and 2 from J, leaving 9 bases between them. The CDR3 consists of 13 residues. Germline V gene data show CDR1 as GTSNPN and CDR2 as SVGIG (reference sequence).

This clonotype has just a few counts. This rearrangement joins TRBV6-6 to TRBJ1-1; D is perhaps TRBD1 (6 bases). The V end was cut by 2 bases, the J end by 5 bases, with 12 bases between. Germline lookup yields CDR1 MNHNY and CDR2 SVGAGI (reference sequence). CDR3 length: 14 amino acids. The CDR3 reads CASSYMGAQTEAFF. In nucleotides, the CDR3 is TGTGCCAGCAGTTACATGGGGGCGCAGACTGAAGCTTTCTTT.

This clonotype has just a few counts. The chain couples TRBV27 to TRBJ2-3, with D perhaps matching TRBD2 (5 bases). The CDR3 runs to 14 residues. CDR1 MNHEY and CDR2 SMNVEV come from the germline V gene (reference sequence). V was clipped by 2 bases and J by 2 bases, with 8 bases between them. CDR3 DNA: TGTGCCAGCAGTTTAAAAGCGGTCACAGATACGCAGTATTTT. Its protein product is CASSLKAVTDTQYF.

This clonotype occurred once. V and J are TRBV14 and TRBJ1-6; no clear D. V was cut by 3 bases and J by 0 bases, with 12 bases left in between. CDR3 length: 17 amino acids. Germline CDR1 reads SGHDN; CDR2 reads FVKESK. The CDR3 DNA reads TGTGCCAGCAGCCATAGTTCCGCGAGCTCCTATAATTCACCCCTCCACTTT. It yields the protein CASSHSSASSYNSPLHF.

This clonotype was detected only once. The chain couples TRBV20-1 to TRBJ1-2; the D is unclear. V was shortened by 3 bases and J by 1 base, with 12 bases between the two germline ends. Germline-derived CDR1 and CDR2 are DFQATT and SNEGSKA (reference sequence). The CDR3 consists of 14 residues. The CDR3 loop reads CSAREPGVNYGYTF. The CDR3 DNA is TGCAGTGCTAGGGAGCCCGGGGTTAACTATGGCTACACCTTC.

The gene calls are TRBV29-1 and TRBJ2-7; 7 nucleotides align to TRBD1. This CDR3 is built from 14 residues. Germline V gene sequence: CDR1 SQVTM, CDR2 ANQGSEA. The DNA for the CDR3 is TGCGTGGCCCTAACTCGGGACAGACCCTACGAGCAGTACTTC. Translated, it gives CVALTRDRPYEQYF.

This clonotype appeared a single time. DNA for the CDR3: TGTGCCAGCAGCTTATTACAGGGTGGGAAGGAGACCCAGTACTTC. Residues: CASSLLQGGKETQYF. The chain uses TRBV7-9 and TRBJ2-5; D might be TRBD1 (6 bases). The V end lost 2 bases, the J end lost 5 bases, and 15 bases lay between the germline ends. The CDR3 contains 15 residues. Per the germline V gene, CDR1 is SEHNR and CDR2 is FQNEAQ (reference sequence).

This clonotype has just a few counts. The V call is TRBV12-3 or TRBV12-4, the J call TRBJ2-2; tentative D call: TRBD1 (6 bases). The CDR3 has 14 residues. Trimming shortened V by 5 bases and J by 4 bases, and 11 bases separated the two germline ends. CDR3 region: CASSATGPTGELFF. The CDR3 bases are TGTGCCAGCAGTGCTACAGGGCCCACCGGGGAGCTGTTTTTT.

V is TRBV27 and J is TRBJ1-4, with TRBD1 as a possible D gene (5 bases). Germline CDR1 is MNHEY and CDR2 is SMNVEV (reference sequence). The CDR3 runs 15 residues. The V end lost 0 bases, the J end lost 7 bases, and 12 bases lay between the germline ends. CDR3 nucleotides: TGTGCCAGCAGTTTATCGGGACTCGGCGGTGAAAAACTGTTTTTT. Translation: CASSLSGLGGEKLFF.

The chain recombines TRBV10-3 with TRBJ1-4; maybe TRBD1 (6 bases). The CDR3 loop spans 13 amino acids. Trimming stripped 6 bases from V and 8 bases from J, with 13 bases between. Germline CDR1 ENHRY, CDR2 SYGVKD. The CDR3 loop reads CAISRTGGEKLFF. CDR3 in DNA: TGTGCCATCAGCCGCACGGGGGGCGAAAAACTGTTTTTT.

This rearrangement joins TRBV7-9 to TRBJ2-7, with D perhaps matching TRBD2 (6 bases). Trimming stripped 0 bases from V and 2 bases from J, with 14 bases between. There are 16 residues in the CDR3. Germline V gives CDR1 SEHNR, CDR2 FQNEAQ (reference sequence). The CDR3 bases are TGTGCCAGCAGCTTAGCGGGGGGTGTGGGCACCTACGAGCAGTACTTC. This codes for CASSLAGGVGTYEQYF.

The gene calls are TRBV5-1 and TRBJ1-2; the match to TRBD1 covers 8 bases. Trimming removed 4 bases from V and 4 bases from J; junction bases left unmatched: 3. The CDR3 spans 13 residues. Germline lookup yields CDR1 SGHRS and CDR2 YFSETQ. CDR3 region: CASSHGQGYGYTF. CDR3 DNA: TGCGCCAGCAGCCACGGACAGGGCTATGGCTACACCTTC.

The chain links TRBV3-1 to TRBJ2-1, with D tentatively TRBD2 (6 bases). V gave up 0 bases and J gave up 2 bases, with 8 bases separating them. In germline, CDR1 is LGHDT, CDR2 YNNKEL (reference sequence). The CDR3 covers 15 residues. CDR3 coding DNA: TGTGCCAGCAGCCAAGACTCGGGGGCCTACAATGAGCAGTTCTTC. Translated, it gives CASSQDSGAYNEQFF.